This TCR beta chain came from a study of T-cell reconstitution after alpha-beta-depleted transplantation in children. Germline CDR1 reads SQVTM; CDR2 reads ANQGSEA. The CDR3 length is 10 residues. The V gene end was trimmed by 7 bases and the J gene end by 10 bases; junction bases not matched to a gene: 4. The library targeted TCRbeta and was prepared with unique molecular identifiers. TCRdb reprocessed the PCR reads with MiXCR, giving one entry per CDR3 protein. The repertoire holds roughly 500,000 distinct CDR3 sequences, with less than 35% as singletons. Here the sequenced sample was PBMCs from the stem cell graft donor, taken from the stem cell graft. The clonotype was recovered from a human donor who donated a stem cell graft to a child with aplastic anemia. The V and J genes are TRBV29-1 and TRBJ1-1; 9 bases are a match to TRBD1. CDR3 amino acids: CSGGTGTAFF. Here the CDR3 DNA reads TGCAGCGGGGGGACAGGGACAGCTTTCTTT.